The clone carrying this TCR beta chain came up a few times. This specimen comes from a study of cytomegalovirus exposure and HLA in healthy donors. The protocol was immunoSEQ multiplex PCR, while the TCRdb copy is restricted to in-frame clones and leaves out a portion. The sample has roughly 140,000 clones, around 90% seen once. V shed 6 bases and J shed 0 bases, with 8 bases lying between them. The CDR3 loop spans 13 amino acids. From germline, CDR1 is MNHNY and CDR2 SVGAGI (reference sequence). The clonotype comes from a man in his late teens or twenties in good health and CMV-seropositive. V is TRBV6-6 and J is TRBJ1-2, with a possible D match to TRBD1 (5 bases). Material: PBMCs. CDR3 region: CASRAGANYGYTF. The DNA for the CDR3 is TGTGCCAGCAGGGCGGGGGCTAACTATGGCTACACCTTC.